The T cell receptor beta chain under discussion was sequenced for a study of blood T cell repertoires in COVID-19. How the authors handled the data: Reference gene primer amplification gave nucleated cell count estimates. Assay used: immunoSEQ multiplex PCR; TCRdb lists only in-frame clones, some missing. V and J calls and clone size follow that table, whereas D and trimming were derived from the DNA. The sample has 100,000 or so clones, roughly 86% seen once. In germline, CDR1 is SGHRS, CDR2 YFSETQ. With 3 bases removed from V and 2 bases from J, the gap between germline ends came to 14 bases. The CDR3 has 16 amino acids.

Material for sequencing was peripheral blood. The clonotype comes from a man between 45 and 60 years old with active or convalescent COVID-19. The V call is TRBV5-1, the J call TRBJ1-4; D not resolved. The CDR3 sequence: CASSSSNPGTNEKLFF. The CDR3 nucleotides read TGCGCCAGCAGCTCTAGTAACCCCGGGACTAATGAAAAACTGTTTTTT.